This entry lists 2 T cell receptor beta chains sequenced from one sample in a study of lymphopenia after photon versus proton radiotherapy. Data came from immunoSEQ multiplex PCR; TCRdb stores just in-frame clones and leaves some out. The repertoire has fewer than 25,000 clones, 84% of them found once; the top ten carry about a quarter. The material sequenced was peripheral blood, taken from a patient treated with photon-based radiotherapy. The receptors were sampled from a man aged 35 to 55 with gastric cancer.

This chain connects TRBV18 to TRBJ1-5, with D unresolved. The CDR3 consists of 16 residues. V was clipped by 3 bases and J by 0 bases, with 12 bases between them. Germline V CDR1 and CDR2: KGHSH, LQKENI. CDR3 nucleotide sequence: TGTGCCAGCTCACCTCAACCGGGAACTAGCAATCAGCCCCAGCATTTT. Residues: CASSPQPGTSNQPQHF.

The rearrangement uses TRBV5-4 and TRBJ2-1; 8 bases agree with TRBD1. V shed 1 base and J 8 bases; nucleotides not matched to a gene: 8. CDR3 length equals 15 residues. Germline V gene lookup returns CDR1 SGHNT and CDR2 YYREEE (reference sequence). CDR3 coding DNA: TGTGCCAGCAGCTTGTCGAGACAGGGGATCCATGAGCAGTTCTTC. This codes for CASSLSRQGIHEQFF.